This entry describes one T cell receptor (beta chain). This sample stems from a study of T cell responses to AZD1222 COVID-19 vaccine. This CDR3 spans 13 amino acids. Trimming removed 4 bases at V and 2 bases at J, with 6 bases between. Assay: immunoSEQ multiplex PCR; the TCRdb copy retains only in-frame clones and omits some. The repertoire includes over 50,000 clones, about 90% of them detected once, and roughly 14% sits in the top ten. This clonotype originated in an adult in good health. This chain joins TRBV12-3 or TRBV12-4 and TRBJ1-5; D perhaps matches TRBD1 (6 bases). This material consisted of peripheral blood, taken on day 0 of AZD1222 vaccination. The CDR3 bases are TGTGCCAGCAGTTCAGGGGGCAATCAGCCCCAGCATTTT. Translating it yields CASSSGGNQPQHF.